A selection of T cell receptor beta chains follows, all from one sample in a study of blood T cell repertoires in COVID-19. Clones were sequenced by immunoSEQ multiplex PCR, and TCRdb holds only the in-frame ones, with some missing. There are more than 300,000 clones in the sample; 91% occur only once, and just over 0.85% lies in the top ten. The specimen sequenced was PBMCs or T cells enriched from blood (not recorded which). These receptors were taken from a woman aged 40 to 50 who had been exposed to COVID-19. Both conserved end residues are part of each CDR3. A D gene is named only where the DNA matches it firmly. Not every row has a clone size; where given, it reads once, few, many or a size class.

NA	TRBV30	NA	TRBJ1-1	CAWSPPGPYEAFF	TGTGCCTGGAGTCCCCCAGGGCCCTATGAAGCTTTCTTT
NA	TRBV11-2	once	TRBJ1-1	CASSLDLRVNTEAFF	TGTGCCAGCAGCTTAGATTTGAGGGTGAACACTGAAGCTTTCTTT
TRBD1	TRBV12-3/TRBV12-4	NA	TRBJ2-7	CASSPTGPYEQYF	TGTGCCAGCAGTCCGACAGGGCCCTACGAGCAGTACTTC
TRBD1	TRBV7-2	NA	TRBJ1-3	CASSLYRQGARTGNTIYF	TGTGCCAGCAGCTTATACCGACAGGGGGCCCGTACTGGAAACACCATATATTTT
NA	TRBV27	NA	TRBJ2-1	CASSNRDLVGNEQFF	TGTGCCAGCTCTAACCGGGACTTGGTGGGGAATGAGCAGTTCTTC
TRBD1	TRBV18	NA	TRBJ1-1	CASSQQGAPENTEAFF	TGTGCCAGCTCGCAACAGGGGGCCCCAGAGAACACTGAAGCTTTCTTT
TRBD1	TRBV14	once	TRBJ1-1	CASSQWPGGMNTEAFF	TGTGCCAGCAGCCAATGGCCAGGGGGAATGAACACTGAAGCTTTCTTT
NA	TRBV4-3	NA	TRBJ2-2	CASSQVGGTGELFF	TGCGCCAGCAGCCAAGTGGGGGGCACCGGGGAGCTGTTTTTT
NA	TRBV11-2	NA	TRBJ2-7	CASSMDRNEQYF	TGTGCCAGCAGCATGGACAGAAACGAGCAGTACTTC
TRBD1	TRBV6-5	NA	TRBJ1-1	CASSYHSGQPNTEAFF	TGTGCCAGCAGTTACCACTCGGGACAGCCGAACACTGAAGCTTTCTTT
NA	TRBV30	NA	TRBJ1-6	CAWSVASNSPLHF	TGTGCCTGGAGTGTGGCAAGTAATTCACCCCTCCACTTT
NA	TRBV3-1/TRBV3-2	NA	TRBJ1-1	CASSPQGRQGGPEAFF	TGTGCCAGCAGCCCCCAGGGTAGGCAGGGAGGACCTGAAGCTTTCTTT
TRBD2	TRBV7-2	NA	TRBJ2-2	CASSLKGSGGTGELFF	TGTGCCAGCAGCTTAAAGGGCAGCGGGGGCACCGGGGAGCTGTTTTTT
NA	TRBV7-6	NA	TRBJ1-4	CASSPRGRTNEKLFF	TGTGCCAGCAGCCCACGGGGAAGGACTAATGAAAAACTGTTTTTT
TRBD1	TRBV19	NA	TRBJ1-1	CASRNILQGVYTEAFF	TGTGCCAGTAGAAACATCCTACAGGGGGTATACACTGAAGCTTTCTTT
NA	TRBV19	NA	TRBJ1-2	CASSPLQGFDGYTF	TGTGCCAGTAGTCCATTACAGGGTTTTGATGGCTACACCTTC
TRBD1	TRBV10-3	NA	TRBJ1-2	CAISEPPGGIGYTF	TGTGCCATCAGTGAGCCTCCAGGGGGCATTGGCTACACCTTC
TRBD1	TRBV18	NA	TRBJ1-6	CASSVRPDRQGYNSPLHF	TGTGCCAGCTCAGTAAGGCCTGACCGACAGGGCTATAATTCACCCCTCCACTTT
TRBD1	TRBV27	NA	TRBJ1-4	CASSWDRENEKLFF	TGTGCCAGCAGCTGGGACAGGGAGAATGAAAAACTGTTTTTT
TRBD1	TRBV5-6	once	TRBJ1-6	CASRRGDRENSPLHF	TGTGCCAGCAGACGTGGGGACAGGGAGAATTCACCCCTCCACTTT
TRBD1	TRBV27	NA	TRBJ2-1	CASSTGTGRNEQFF	TGTGCCAGCAGTACCGGGACAGGGAGGAATGAGCAGTTCTTC
NA	TRBV7-2	NA	TRBJ1-2	CASSPRRRSNGYTF	TGTGCCAGCAGCCCCCGACGCAGGTCGAATGGCTACACCTTC
NA	TRBV5-1	NA	TRBJ1-1	CASKFPGITEAFF	TGCGCCAGCAAATTTCCCGGTATCACTGAAGCTTTCTTT
TRBD1	TRBV2	NA	TRBJ1-5	CASSEVRTGGDQPQHF	TGTGCCAGCAGTGAAGTTCGGACAGGGGGAGATCAGCCCCAGCATTTT